The clone carrying this T cell receptor (beta chain) appeared a few times. The antigen remains unidentified. Using its own MiXCR run on the RACE reads, TCRdb lists one record per CDR3 protein. The sample includes 250,000 or so distinct CDR3 sequences, about 7.7% seen only once; the top ten take 0.9% to 1.5%. The data were taken from a study of human T cells and chemical hapten exposure. Study-level background: Read at 6 days, the patch tests placed 0.01% DPC on the upper back. Affected patients, primarily female, had alopecia areata, totalis or universalis. Study-wide results and caveats: Controls formed significantly fewer large CDR3 similarity clusters than expanded TCRs did.

Trimming shortened V by 5 bases and J by 10 bases, and 9 bases separated the two germline ends. This CDR3 contains 12 residues. CDR1 MGHRA and CDR2 YSYEKL come from the germline V gene. Time point here: pre-sensitization, week 0. The treatment was: therapeutic diphenylcyclopropenone sensitization with weekly scalp DPC. Alopecia patients, 18 to 70 years old and DPC-suitable, served as donors. The chain is built from TRBV4-1 and TRBJ1-6; D is unresolved. The clonotype originates from a man between 18 and 29 years old with alopecia areata. Some clones in this sample may be carry-over from other donors' samples. Sample: whole blood, taken in connection with sensitization to the hapten diphenylcyclopropenone (DPC). This CDR3 is CASSSILSPLHF. DNA of the CDR3: TGCGCCAGCAGCTCAATACTCTCACCCCTCCACTTT.